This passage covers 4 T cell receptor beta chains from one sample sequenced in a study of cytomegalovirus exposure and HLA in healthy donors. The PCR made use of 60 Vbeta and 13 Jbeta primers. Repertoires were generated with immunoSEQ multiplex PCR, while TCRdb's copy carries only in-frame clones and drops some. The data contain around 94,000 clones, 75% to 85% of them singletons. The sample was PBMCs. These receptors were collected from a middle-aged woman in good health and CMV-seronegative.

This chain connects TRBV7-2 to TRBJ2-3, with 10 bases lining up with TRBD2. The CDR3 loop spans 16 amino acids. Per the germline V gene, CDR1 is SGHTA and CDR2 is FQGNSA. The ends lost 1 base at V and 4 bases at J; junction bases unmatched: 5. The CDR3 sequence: CASSLVGLAAPDTQYF. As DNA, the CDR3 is TGTGCCAGCAGCTTAGTTGGACTAGCGGCGCCAGATACGCAGTATTTT.

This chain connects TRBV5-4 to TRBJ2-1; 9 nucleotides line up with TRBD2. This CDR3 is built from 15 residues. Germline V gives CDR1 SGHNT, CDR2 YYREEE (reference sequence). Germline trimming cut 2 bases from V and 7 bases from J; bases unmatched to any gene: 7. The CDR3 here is CASSFSAGGGNEQFF. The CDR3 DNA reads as TGTGCCAGCAGCTTCTCAGCGGGGGGTGGGAATGAGCAGTTCTTC.

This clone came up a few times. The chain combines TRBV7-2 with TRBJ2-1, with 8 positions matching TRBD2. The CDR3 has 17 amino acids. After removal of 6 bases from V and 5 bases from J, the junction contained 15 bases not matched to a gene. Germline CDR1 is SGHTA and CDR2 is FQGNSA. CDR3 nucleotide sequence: TGTGCCAGCAGGGCTAAAAAGACTAGCGCAATAAACAATGAGCAGTTCTTC. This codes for CASRAKKTSAINNEQFF.

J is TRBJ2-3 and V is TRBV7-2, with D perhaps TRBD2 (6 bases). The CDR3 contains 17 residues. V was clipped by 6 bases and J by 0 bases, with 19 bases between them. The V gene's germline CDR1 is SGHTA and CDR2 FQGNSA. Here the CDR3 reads CASRRRGGGLSTDTQYF. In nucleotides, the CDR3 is TGTGCCAGCAGACGGAGGGGTGGCGGGTTAAGCACAGATACGCAGTATTTT.